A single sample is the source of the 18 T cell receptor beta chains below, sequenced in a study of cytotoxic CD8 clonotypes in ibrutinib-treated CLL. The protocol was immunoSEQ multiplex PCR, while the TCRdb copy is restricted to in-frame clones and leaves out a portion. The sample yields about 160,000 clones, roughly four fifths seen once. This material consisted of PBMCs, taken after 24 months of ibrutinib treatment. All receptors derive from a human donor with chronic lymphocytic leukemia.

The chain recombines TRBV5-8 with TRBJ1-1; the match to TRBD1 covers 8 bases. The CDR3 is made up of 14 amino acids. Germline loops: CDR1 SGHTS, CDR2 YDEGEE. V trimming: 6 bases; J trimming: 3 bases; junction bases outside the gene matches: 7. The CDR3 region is CASNYRGRDTEAFF. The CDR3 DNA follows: TGTGCCAGCAACTACAGGGGGAGGGACACTGAAGCTTTCTTT. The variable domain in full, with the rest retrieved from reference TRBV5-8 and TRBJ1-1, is EAGVTQSPTHLIKTRGQQATLRCSPISGHTSVYWYQQALGLGLQFLLWYDEGEERNRGNFPPRFSGRQFPNYSSELNVNALELEDSALYLCASNYRGRDTEAFFGQGTRLTVV.

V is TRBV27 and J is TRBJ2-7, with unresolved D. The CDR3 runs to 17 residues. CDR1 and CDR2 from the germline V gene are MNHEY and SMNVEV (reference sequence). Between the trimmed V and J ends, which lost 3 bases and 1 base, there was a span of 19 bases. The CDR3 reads CASSLVKGRSFSYEQYF. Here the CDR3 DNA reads TGTGCCAGCAGTTTGGTGAAGGGCAGGTCCTTTTCCTACGAGCAGTACTTC.

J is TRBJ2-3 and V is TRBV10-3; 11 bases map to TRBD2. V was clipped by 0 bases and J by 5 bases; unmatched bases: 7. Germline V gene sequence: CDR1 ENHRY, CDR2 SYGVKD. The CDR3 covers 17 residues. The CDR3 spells CAISESLLAGGGDTQYF. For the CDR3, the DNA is TGTGCCATCAGTGAGTCATTGCTAGCGGGAGGAGGAGATACGCAGTATTTT.

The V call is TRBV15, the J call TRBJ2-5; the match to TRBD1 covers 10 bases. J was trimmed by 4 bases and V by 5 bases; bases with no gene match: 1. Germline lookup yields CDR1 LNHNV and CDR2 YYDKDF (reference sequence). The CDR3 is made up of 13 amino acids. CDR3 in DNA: TGTGCCACCAGCCGGGACAGGGGAGAGACCCAGTACTTC. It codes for CATSRDRGETQYF.

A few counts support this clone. The CDR3 loop is CASSYSREPQNEQYF. The CDR3 region has the DNA TGTGCCAGCAGTTACTCGAGAGAGCCCCAGAACGAGCAGTACTTC. The chain is built from TRBV6-6 and TRBJ2-7; no firm D call. Trimming cost V 0 bases and J 5 bases, with 14 bases left between them. In germline, CDR1 is MNHNY, CDR2 SVGAGI (reference sequence). There are 15 residues in the CDR3.

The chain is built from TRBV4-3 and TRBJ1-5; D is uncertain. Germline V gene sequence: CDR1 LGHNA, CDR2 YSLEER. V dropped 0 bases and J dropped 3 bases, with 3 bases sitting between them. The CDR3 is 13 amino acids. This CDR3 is CASSQDSNQPQHF. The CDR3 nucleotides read TGCGCCAGCAGCCAAGATTCCAATCAGCCCCAGCATTTT.

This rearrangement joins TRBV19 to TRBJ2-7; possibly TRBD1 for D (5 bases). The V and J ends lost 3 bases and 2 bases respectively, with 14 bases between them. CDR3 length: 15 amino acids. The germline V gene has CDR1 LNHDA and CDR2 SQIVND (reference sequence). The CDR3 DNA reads TGTGCCAGTAGTATTTCCTGGGGCGAGGCCTACGAGCAGTACTTC. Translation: CASSISWGEAYEQYF.

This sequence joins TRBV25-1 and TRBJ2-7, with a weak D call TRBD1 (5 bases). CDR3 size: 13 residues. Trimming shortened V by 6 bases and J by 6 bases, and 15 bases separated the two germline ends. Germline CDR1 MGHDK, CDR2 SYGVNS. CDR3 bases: TGTGCCAGCAGGGGTCAGGGTAGACGCGAGCAGTACTTC. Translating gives CASRGQGRREQYF.

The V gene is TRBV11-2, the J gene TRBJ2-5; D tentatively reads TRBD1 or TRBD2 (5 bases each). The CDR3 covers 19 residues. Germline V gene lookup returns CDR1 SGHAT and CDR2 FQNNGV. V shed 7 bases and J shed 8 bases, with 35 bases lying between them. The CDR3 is CASNPLGDNTMGTLGTQYF. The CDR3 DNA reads TGTGCCAGCAACCCTTTAGGTGACAATACCATGGGGACCCTAGGAACCCAGTACTTC.

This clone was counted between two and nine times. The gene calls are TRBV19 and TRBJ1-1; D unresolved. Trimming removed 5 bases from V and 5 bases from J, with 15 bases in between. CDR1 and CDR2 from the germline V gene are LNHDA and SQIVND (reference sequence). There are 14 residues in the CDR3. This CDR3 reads CASSPGRWETEAFF. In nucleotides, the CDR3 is TGTGCCAGTAGTCCGGGCCGTTGGGAAACTGAAGCTTTCTTT.

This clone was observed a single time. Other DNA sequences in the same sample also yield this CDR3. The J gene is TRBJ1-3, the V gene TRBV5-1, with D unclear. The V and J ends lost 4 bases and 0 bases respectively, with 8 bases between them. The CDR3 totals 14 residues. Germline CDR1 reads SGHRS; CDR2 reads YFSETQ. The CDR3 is CASSGRSSGNTIYF. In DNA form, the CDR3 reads TGCGCCAGCAGCGGCAGGAGCTCTGGAAACACCATATATTTT. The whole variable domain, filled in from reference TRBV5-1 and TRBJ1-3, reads KAGVTQTPRYLIKTRGQQVTLSCSPISGHRSVSWYQQTPGQGLQFLFEYFSETQRNKGNFPGRFSGRQFSNSRSEMNVSTLELGDSALYLCASSGRSSGNTIYFGEGSWLTVV.

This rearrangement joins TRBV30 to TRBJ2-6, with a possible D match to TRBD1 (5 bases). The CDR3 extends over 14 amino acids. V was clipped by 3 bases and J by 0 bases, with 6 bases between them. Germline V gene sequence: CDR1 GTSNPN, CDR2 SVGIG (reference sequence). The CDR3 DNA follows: TGTGCCTGGAGCAGGGACTCTGGGGCCAACGTCCTGACTTTC. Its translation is CAWSRDSGANVLTF.

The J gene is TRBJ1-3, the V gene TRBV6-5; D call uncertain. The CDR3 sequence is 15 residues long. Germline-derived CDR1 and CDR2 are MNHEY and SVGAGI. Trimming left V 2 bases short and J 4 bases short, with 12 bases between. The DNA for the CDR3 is TGTGCCAGCAGTTACGCCTCCAGGTCGGGAAACACCATATATTTT. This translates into CASSYASRSGNTIYF.

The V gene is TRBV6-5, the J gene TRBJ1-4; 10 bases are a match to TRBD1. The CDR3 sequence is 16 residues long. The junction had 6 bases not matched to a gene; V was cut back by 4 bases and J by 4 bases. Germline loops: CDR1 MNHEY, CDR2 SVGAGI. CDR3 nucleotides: TGTGCCAGCAGTTCGACGGGGACAGGGGATAATGAAAAACTGTTTTTT. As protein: CASSSTGTGDNEKLFF.

DNA of the CDR3: TGTGCCAGCAGCGTAGTACCGCGCGGGGAGCTGTTTTTT. Protein: CASSVVPRGELFF. The rearrangement uses TRBV9 and TRBJ2-2; no clear D. This CDR3 is 13 amino acids long. V lost 0 bases to trimming and J lost 7 bases, with 7 bases between them. From germline, CDR1 is SGDLS and CDR2 YYNGEE. Filled out from reference TRBV9 and TRBJ2-2, the complete variable domain reads DSGVTQTPKHLITATGQRVTLRCSPRSGDLSVYWYQQSLDQGLQFLIQYYNGEERAKGNILERFSAQQFPDLHSELNLSSLELGDSALYFCASSVVPRGELFFGEGSRLTVL.

The CDR3 DNA reads as TGTGCCAGCAGCTTGGTGGGACAGACTTATCAGCCCCAGCATTTT. As protein: CASSLVGQTYQPQHF. The J gene is TRBJ1-5, the V gene TRBV5-5; 7 bases fit TRBD1. Germline CDR1 reads SGHKS; CDR2 reads YYEKEE (reference sequence). CDR3 length equals 15 residues. The ends lost 0 bases at V and 5 bases at J; junction bases unmatched: 5.

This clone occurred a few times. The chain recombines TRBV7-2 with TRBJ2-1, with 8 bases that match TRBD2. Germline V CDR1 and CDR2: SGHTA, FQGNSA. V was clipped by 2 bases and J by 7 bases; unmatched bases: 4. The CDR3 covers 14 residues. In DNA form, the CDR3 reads TGTGCCAGCAGCTTAATGATAGCGGGGAATGAGCAGTTCTTC. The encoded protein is CASSLMIAGNEQFF.

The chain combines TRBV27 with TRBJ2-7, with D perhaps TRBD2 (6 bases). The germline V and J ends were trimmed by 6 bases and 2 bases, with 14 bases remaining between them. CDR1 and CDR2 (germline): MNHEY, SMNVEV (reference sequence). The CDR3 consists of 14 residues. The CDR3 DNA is TGTGCCAGCAGGGGGGGACCTCTGACCTACGAGCAGTACTTC. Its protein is CASRGGPLTYEQYF.